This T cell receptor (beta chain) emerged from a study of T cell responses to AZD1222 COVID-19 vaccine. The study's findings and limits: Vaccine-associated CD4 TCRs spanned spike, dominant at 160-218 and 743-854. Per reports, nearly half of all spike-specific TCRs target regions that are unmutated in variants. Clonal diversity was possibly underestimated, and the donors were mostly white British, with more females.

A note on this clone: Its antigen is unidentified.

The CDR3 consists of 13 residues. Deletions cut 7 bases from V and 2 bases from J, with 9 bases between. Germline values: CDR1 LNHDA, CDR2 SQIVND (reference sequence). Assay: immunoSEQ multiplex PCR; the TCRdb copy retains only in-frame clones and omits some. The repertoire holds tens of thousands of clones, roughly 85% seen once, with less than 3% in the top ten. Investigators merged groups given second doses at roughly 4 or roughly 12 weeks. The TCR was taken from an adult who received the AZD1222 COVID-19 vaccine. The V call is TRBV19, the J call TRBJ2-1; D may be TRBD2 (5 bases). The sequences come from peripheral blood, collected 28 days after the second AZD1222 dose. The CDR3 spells CASMGDTYNEQFF. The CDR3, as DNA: TGTGCCAGTATGGGAGACACCTACAATGAGCAGTTCTTC.